The 29 T cell receptor beta chains in this list originate from one sample, sequenced in a study of T cell repertoires in cytomegalovirus infection. The antigens these receptors bind are not known. TCRdb analysed the reads with MiXCR anew, one entry per CDR3 protein. The sample consists of approximately 390,000 distinct CDR3 sequences, about 35% of them appearing once. The sequencing used cultured PBMCs, collected from culture after CMV antigen stimulation. The source is a human donor in good health (CMV status not recorded). Some clones in this sample may be carry-over from other donors' samples.

This rearrangement joins TRBV7-2 to TRBJ1-2, with unresolved D. V shed 7 bases and J shed 7 bases, with 25 bases lying between them. Germline V gene lookup returns CDR1 SGHTA and CDR2 FQGNSA. There are 16 residues in the CDR3. The CDR3 spells CASNRMALGRASGYTF. The CDR3 region has the DNA TGTGCCAGCAACAGAATGGCCCTGGGGAGAGCGAGTGGCTACACCTTC.

This clonotype has a count of ten or more. The J gene is TRBJ2-6, the V gene TRBV7-8; the match to TRBD1 covers 7 bases. This CDR3 has 17 residues. The ends lost 2 bases at V and 0 bases at J; junction bases unmatched: 4. CDR1 SGHVS and CDR2 FQNEAQ come from the germline V gene. The CDR3: CASSLRTGYSGANVLTF. The CDR3, as DNA: TGTGCCAGCAGCTTAAGGACAGGCTACTCTGGGGCCAACGTCCTGACTTTC.

This chain joins TRBV11-2 and TRBJ1-1; the D gene is possibly TRBD1 (5 bases). Trimming pared 7 bases from V and 7 bases from J, leaving 28 bases between. This CDR3 comprises 17 residues. Per germline, CDR1 SGHAT and CDR2 FQNNGV. Here the CDR3 reads CASTSTGRPVVRGEAFF. The CDR3 coding sequence is TGTGCCAGCACCTCCACGGGCAGGCCCGTGGTGAGGGGTGAAGCTTTCTTT.

CDR3 sequence (DNA): TGTGCCAGCAGCTTGGTGGTGGATTCTAACTATGGCTACACCTTC. It codes for CASSLVVDSNYGYTF. V gene TRBV5-5 combines with J gene TRBJ1-2; D call uncertain. Deletions cut 0 bases from V and 0 bases from J, with 9 bases between. This CDR3 comprises 15 residues. Germline CDR1 is SGHKS and CDR2 is YYEKEE (reference sequence).

This clonotype has at least ten counts. This chain links TRBV7-2 with TRBJ1-1; D is undetermined. The CDR3 runs 13 residues. The V gene lost 4 bases and the J gene lost 5 bases, with 11 bases spanning the gap. Germline CDR1 is SGHTA and CDR2 is FQGNSA. Here the CDR3 reads CASSSRWETEAFF. CDR3 bases: TGTGCCAGCAGCTCCAGGTGGGAAACTGAAGCTTTCTTT.

This clonotype has only a few counts. This chain links TRBV7-2 with TRBJ2-5, with 10 bases fitting TRBD2. Germline V lookup: CDR1 SGHTA, CDR2 FQGNSA. V was clipped by 1 base and J by 2 bases; unmatched bases: 4. The CDR3 is 16 residues long. CDR3 coding DNA: TGTGCCAGCAGCTTAGTAGCGGGAGGTTCGCAAGAGACCCAGTACTTC. It is translated as CASSLVAGGSQETQYF.

The gene calls are TRBV28 and TRBJ2-3, with D perhaps matching TRBD1 (5 bases). From germline, CDR1 is MDHEN and CDR2 SYDVKM. V lost 2 bases and J 1 base, leaving 10 bases between the germline ends. The CDR3 totals 15 residues. Written as DNA, the CDR3 is TGTGCCAGCAGTTTAATAGGGGCCGGCACAGATACGCAGTATTTT. Encoded protein: CASSLIGAGTDTQYF.

The chain carries TRBV15 and TRBJ2-2; D is perhaps TRBD1 or TRBD2 (5 bases each). Germline V gives CDR1 LNHNV, CDR2 YYDKDF (reference sequence). The CDR3 runs to 20 residues. V was trimmed by 0 bases and J by 2 bases, leaving 22 bases between them. The CDR3 region has the DNA TGTGCCACCAGCAGAGATGAGGACAAACGGGGCGGCATCAACACCGGGGAGCTGTTTTTT. This gives the protein CATSRDEDKRGGINTGELFF. Full variable domain (missing parts from reference TRBV15 and TRBJ2-2): DAMVIQNPRYQVTQFGKPVTLSCSQTLNHNVMYWYQQKSSQAPKLLFHYYDKDFNNEADTPDNFQSRRPNTSFCFLDIRSPGLGDTAMYLCATSRDEDKRGGINTGELFFGEGSRLTVL.

This clonotype has only a few counts. The chain carries TRBV14 and TRBJ1-1, with 7 bases lining up with TRBD1. V shed 4 bases, J shed 9 bases, and the junction held 11 bases outside the gene matches. CDR3 length: 14 residues. Germline CDR1 and CDR2: SGHDN and FVKESK. The CDR3 here is CASSPLGQPHKAFF. For the CDR3, the DNA is TGTGCCAGCAGCCCTTTGGGACAGCCCCATAAAGCTTTCTTT.

This sequence joins TRBV4-1 and TRBJ1-2; no firm D call. The CDR3 is made up of 17 amino acids. The germline V and J ends were trimmed by 7 bases and 0 bases, with 21 bases remaining between them. Germline-derived CDR1 and CDR2 are MGHRA and YSYEKL. CDR3 region: CASTHIRKGEANYGYTF. The CDR3 DNA follows: TGCGCCAGCACCCACATTCGTAAGGGCGAAGCTAACTATGGCTACACCTTC.

The chain employs TRBV7-2 and TRBJ2-3; tentative D call: TRBD2 (5 bases). Trimming shortened V by 3 bases and J by 0 bases, and 13 bases separated the two germline ends. The CDR3 consists of 16 residues. Germline CDR1 is SGHTA and CDR2 is FQGNSA. The CDR3 protein is CASSFLRGGSTDTQYF. CDR3 nucleotides: TGTGCCAGCAGCTTCCTACGAGGAGGAAGCACAGATACGCAGTATTTT.

There are many counts of this clonotype. The gene calls are TRBV24-1 and TRBJ2-5, with 8 positions matching TRBD1. The CDR3 consists of 15 residues. From germline, CDR1 is KGHDR and CDR2 SFDVKD. J was trimmed by 1 base and V by 4 bases; bases with no gene match: 4. CDR3 nucleotides: TGTGCCACCAGTGACCCGACAGGGGTCCAAGAGACCCAGTACTTC. Its translation is CATSDPTGVQETQYF.

The chain is built from TRBV5-4 and TRBJ2-1; D not certain. Between the trimmed V and J ends, which lost 5 bases and 12 bases, there was a span of 15 bases. Germline CDR1 reads SGHNT; CDR2 reads YYREEE (reference sequence). The CDR3 length is 12 residues. The CDR3 loop reads CASSLFPAGQFF. CDR3 DNA: TGTGCCAGCAGTTTGTTCCCCGCAGGGCAGTTCTTC.

The chain recombines TRBV5-1 with TRBJ2-5, with D possibly matching TRBD1 (5 bases). From germline, CDR1 is SGHRS and CDR2 YFSETQ. Trimming took 0 bases from V and 4 from J, leaving 10 bases between them. The CDR3 totals 14 residues. The CDR3 loop reads CASSLEGDRETQYF. The DNA of the CDR3 is TGCGCCAGCAGCTTGGAAGGGGATCGAGAGACCCAGTACTTC.

This clonotype occurred many times. The junction shows a germline mismatch at one end, possibly a read error. The chain uses TRBV12-3 or TRBV12-4 and TRBJ1-5, with D perhaps matching TRBD1 (6 bases). The CDR3 extends over 15 amino acids. The CDR3: CASSLGGGSNQPQHF. In nucleotides, the CDR3 is TGTGCCAGCAGCTTAGGGGGTGGGAGCAATCAGCCCCAGCATTTT.

The rearrangement uses TRBV4-1 and TRBJ1-5; D is unclear. CDR3 length equals 14 residues. CDR1 and CDR2 from the germline V gene are MGHRA and YSYEKL. V lost 2 bases and J lost 7, with 12 bases in between. The CDR3 nucleotides read TGCGCCAGCAGCCAATCTGGAATGGGGCAGCCCCAGCATTTT. Translating it yields CASSQSGMGQPQHF.

This clonotype was seen only a few times. J is TRBJ2-7 and V is TRBV27; TRBD1 is a possible D gene (5 bases). CDR1 and CDR2 from the germline V gene are MNHEY and SMNVEV (reference sequence). V dropped 10 bases and J dropped 5 bases, with 12 bases sitting between them. The CDR3 runs 11 residues. The CDR3 DNA is TGTGCCACCCGTTCAGGGCACGAGCAGTACGTC. Amino acid sequence: CATRSGHEQYV.

This clonotype was detected only a few times. As DNA, the CDR3 is TGTGCCACCAGCAGAGATGCAGGCGGTAGCTCCTACAATGAGCAGTTCTTC. Amino acids: CATSRDAGGSSYNEQFF. This chain connects TRBV15 to TRBJ2-1; D uncertain. The CDR3 extends over 17 amino acids. CDR1 is LNHNV, CDR2 YYDKDF, per germline (reference sequence). Trimming shortened V by 0 bases and J by 0 bases, and 12 bases separated the two germline ends.

This clonotype was detected only a few times. The chain has TRBV7-8 and TRBJ2-7; 11 bases fit TRBD2. Germline V lookup: CDR1 SGHVS, CDR2 FQNEAQ. V lost 7 bases and J lost 1; bases outside the gene matches: 6. There are 15 residues in the CDR3. For the CDR3, the DNA is TGTGCCAGCAAATTGACTAGCGGGGCTTCCTACGAGCAGTACTTC. It yields the protein CASKLTSGASYEQYF.

J is TRBJ1-6 and V is TRBV6-1, with 9 positions matching TRBD1. Looked up from germline, CDR1 is MNHNS and CDR2 is SASEGT. V was clipped by 5 bases and J by 8 bases; unmatched bases: 13. The CDR3 is made up of 17 amino acids. The CDR3 DNA sequence: TGTGCCAGCAGTTCCAGACAGGGGGTCGCCATTCATTCACCCCTCCACTTT. The encoded protein is CASSSRQGVAIHSPLHF.

About this clonotype: A read error may produce the germline difference seen at one junction end. The chain couples TRBV7-4 to TRBJ2-1; 8 bases align to TRBD1. The germline CDR1 and CDR2 sequences are SGHVT and SQSDAQ. The length of the CDR3 is 17 residues. The CDR3 here is CSSSLGTSGGDYNEQFF. CDR3 coding DNA: TGTTCCAGCAGCTTAGGAACGTCAGGGGGCGACTACAATGAGCAGTTCTTC.

The chain has TRBV12-5 and TRBJ1-1; D not certain. The ends were cut back, 0 bases at V and 3 bases at J, with 11 bases in the middle. Germline loops: CDR1 LGHNT, CDR2 FRNRAP. This CDR3 contains 15 residues. This CDR3 reads CASGLVGGLHTEAFF. Written as DNA, the CDR3 is TGTGCTAGTGGTTTGGTAGGAGGGCTCCACACTGAAGCTTTCTTT.

This rearrangement joins TRBV14 to TRBJ2-3; no clear D gene. Trimming left V 1 base short and J 6 bases short, with 11 bases between. Germline CDR1 reads SGHDN; CDR2 reads FVKESK. The CDR3 runs to 14 residues. This chain's CDR3 is CASSQGVRTDTQYF. The CDR3 coding sequence is TGTGCCAGCAGCCAAGGGGTCCGGACCGATACGCAGTATTTT.

This clonotype was seen a handful of times. The gene calls are TRBV5-1 and TRBJ1-5; D is undetermined. CDR3 length: 15 amino acids. Trimming removed 1 base at V and 2 bases at J, with 10 bases between. Germline lookup yields CDR1 SGHRS and CDR2 YFSETQ. The DNA for the CDR3 is TGCGCCAGCAGCTTGTGGGGTGGGGGCAATCAGCCCCAGCATTTT. Translation: CASSLWGGGNQPQHF.

The chain carries TRBV27 and TRBJ2-2; D gene uncertain. The germline V gene encodes CDR1 MNHEY and CDR2 SMNVEV (reference sequence). V lost 5 bases, J lost 1 base, and 11 bases lay in between. This CDR3 has 15 amino acids. The CDR3 sequence: CASSLMAGNTGELFF. The CDR3 region has the DNA TGTGCCAGCAGTCTCATGGCCGGGAACACCGGGGAGCTGTTTTTT.

In this sample, this clonotype turned up a few times. The chain uses TRBV2 and TRBJ2-1; 10 nucleotides match TRBD2. J lost 8 bases, V lost 7 bases, and 8 bases had no gene match. Germline CDR1 is SNHLY and CDR2 is FYNNEI. This CDR3 contains 14 residues. The CDR3 bases are TGTGCCAGCAATTCGGGACTAGCGCCGGATGAGCAGTTCTTC. It translates to CASNSGLAPDEQFF. Complete variable domain (other parts from reference TRBV2 and TRBJ2-1): EPEVTQTPSHQVTQMGQEVILRCVPISNHLYFYWYRQILGQKVEFLVSFYNNEISEKSEIFDDQFSVERPDGSNFTLKIRSTKLEDSAMYFCASNSGLAPDEQFFGPGTRLTVL.

This clonotype occurred a few times. This CDR3 is CASRKRGGAGYGYTF. The CDR3 region has the DNA TGTGCCAGCAGAAAAAGAGGGGGCGCCGGCTATGGCTACACCTTC. The V call is TRBV12-3 or TRBV12-4, the J call TRBJ1-2, with 7 nucleotides matching TRBD1. Unmatched junction bases numbered 11, after V lost 6 bases and J lost 4 bases. This CDR3 has 15 amino acids.

This rearrangement joins TRBV7-2 to TRBJ2-5; TRBD2 matches 9 bases. The V and J ends lost 0 bases and 1 base, in that order; junction bases with no gene match: 6. Per germline, CDR1 SGHTA and CDR2 FQGNSA. The CDR3 loop spans 17 amino acids. The CDR3 sequence is CASSLAASGAPQETQYF. Written as DNA, the CDR3 is TGTGCCAGCAGCTTAGCCGCTAGCGGGGCGCCCCAAGAGACCCAGTACTTC. Using reference TRBV7-2 and TRBJ2-5 for the parts outside the CDR3, the full variable domain is GAGVSQSPSNKVTEKGKDVELRCDPISGHTALYWYRQSLGQGLEFLIYFQGNSAPDKSGLPSDRFSAERTGGSVSTLTIQRTQQEDSAVYLCASSLAASGAPQETQYFGPGTRLLVL.

V and J are TRBV12-3 or TRBV12-4 and TRBJ1-1; D might be TRBD1 (6 bases). This CDR3 has 14 residues. Trimming took off 6 bases at V and 3 bases at J, with 14 bases between the two ends. CDR3 DNA sequence: TGTGCCAGCAGATCCCAGGGGCAGGACACTGAAGCTTTCTTT. Its protein is CASRSQGQDTEAFF.